This is a list of T cell receptor beta chains from one sample in a study of blood T cell repertoires in COVID-19. Profiled with immunoSEQ multiplex PCR; TCRdb holds only in-frame clones, not every one. The data contain 350,000 to 500,000 clones, 88% of them singletons. The material sequenced was PBMCs or T cells enriched from blood (not recorded which). The receptors come from a young woman who had been exposed to COVID-19. Both conserved end residues are part of each CDR3. The D gene is left open where the match is weak. Rows may omit the clone size; those that give it use once, few, many or a size class.

V gene	J gene	clone size	D gene	CDR3 DNA	CDR3 protein
TRBV11-2	TRBJ2-3	NA	TRBD2	TGTGCCAGCAGCTTGGCCGGGGGGAGCACAGATACGCAGTATTTT	CASSLAGGSTDTQYF
TRBV4-2	TRBJ2-1	NA	TRBD2	TGTGCCAGCAGCCAAGATCCTAGCGGAGTATACAATGAGCAGTTCTTC	CASSQDPSGVYNEQFF
TRBV9	TRBJ2-1	NA	TRBD1	TGTGCCAGCAGCGTAGTAGGGGGCCGGTACAATGAGCAGTTCTTC	CASSVVGGRYNEQFF
TRBV25-1	TRBJ2-5	NA	TRBD2	TGTGCCAGCAGTGTAGGACTAGCGGACCAAGAGACCCAGTACTTC	CASSVGLADQETQYF
TRBV6-5	TRBJ2-7	NA	TRBD1	TGTGCCAGCAGCAGGACAGGGGGCTTCTCCTACGAGCAGTACTTC	CASSRTGGFSYEQYF
TRBV28	TRBJ2-6	NA	NA	TGTGCCAGTCCGCTAGCCCACGGGCAGTCGACCTCTTTGGGGGCCAACGTCCTGACTTTC	CASPLAHGQSTSLGANVLTF
TRBV12-2	TRBJ2-5	NA	NA	TGTGCAAGTCGCTTAGCGAAACTAGCGGGGGGTAAAGAGACCCAGTACTTC	CASRLAKLAGGKETQYF
TRBV7-9	TRBJ2-1	NA	TRBD2	TGTGCCAGCAGCGCTCTCGGACTAGCGGGGGACGATGAGCAGTTCTTC	CASSALGLAGDDEQFF
TRBV29-1	TRBJ1-4	NA	NA	TGCAGCGTCCCTGGGGTGGGGGCGTTAAGCGAAAAACTGTTTTTT	CSVPGVGALSEKLFF
TRBV3-1/TRBV3-2	TRBJ1-6	few	TRBD1	TGTGCCAGCAGCCAAACAGGGGATGGTTCACCCCTCCACTTT	CASSQTGDGSPLHF
TRBV6-1	TRBJ2-1	NA	TRBD2	TGTGCCAGCAGTGAAGGCACTAGCGAGTATTACAATGAGCAGTTCTTC	CASSEGTSEYYNEQFF
TRBV28	TRBJ1-4	NA	TRBD1	TGTGCCAGCAGCGGACAGGGGGCCGCTAATGAAAAACTGTTTTTT	CASSGQGAANEKLFF
TRBV24-1	TRBJ2-3	NA	TRBD2	TGTGCCACCAGTGATTGGACTAGCGGGGGCACAGATACGCAGTATTTT	CATSDWTSGGTDTQYF
TRBV4-2	TRBJ2-7	few	NA	TGTGCCAGCAGCCCCCTCGACAGCTACGAGCAGTACTTC	CASSPLDSYEQYF
TRBV3-1/TRBV3-2	TRBJ1-1	NA	NA	TGTGCCAGCGCAGGGAGGGTCACTGAAGCTTTCTTT	CASAGRVTEAFF
TRBV4-3	TRBJ1-6	NA	NA	TGCGCCAGCAGCCAATCACAACGGGAATCACCCCTCCACTTT	CASSQSQRESPLHF
TRBV7-2	TRBJ1-1	NA	NA	TGTGCCAGCAGCGCAGGGGCCACTGAAGCTTTCTTT	CASSAGATEAFF
TRBV5-1	TRBJ2-7	NA	NA	TGCGCCAGCAGCTTGGCTTTCTCCTACGAGCAGTACTTC	CASSLAFSYEQYF
TRBV28	TRBJ2-3	NA	TRBD1	TGTGCCAGCCGCCAAACAGGGGGCGGGACAGATACGCAGTATTTT	CASRQTGGGTDTQYF
TRBV19	TRBJ1-1	NA	NA	TGTGCCAGTAGTATGGCAGCGGGCACTGAAGCTTTCTTT	CASSMAAGTEAFF
TRBV20-1	TRBJ2-1	NA	NA	TGCAGTGTTAAACTAGTGAATGAGCAGTTCTTC	CSVKLVNEQFF
TRBV19	TRBJ2-7	NA	TRBD1	TGTGCCAGTAGTAGGACAGGGGGTGGGTCCTACGAACGGCAGTACTTC	CASSRTGGGSYERQYF
TRBV3-1/TRBV3-2	TRBJ1-4	NA	NA	TGTGCCAGCAGCGACAGAACAACTAATGAAAAACTGTTTTTT	CASSDRTTNEKLFF